The sequence of this T cell receptor (beta chain) was determined in a study of blood T cells in healthy people across ages. There are a few counts of this clonotype. Through a sample-barcoded 5' primer and a J-beta primer mix, a second PCR was run for roughly 7 to 12 cycles. TCRdb re-analysed the 5' RACE reads in MiXCR, keeping a single row per CDR3 protein. The table includes around 1,000,000 distinct CDR3 sequences, 35% to 45% detected once. This CDR3 contains 11 residues. V was clipped by 6 bases and J by 6 bases, with 6 bases between them. The sequence was obtained from a man younger than 35 in good health. Sequenced input: blood. The chain uses TRBV12-3 or TRBV12-4 and TRBJ2-1; no firm D call. In nucleotides, the CDR3 is TGTGCCAGCAGCCCTCTCAATGAGCAGTTCTTC. Its protein product is CASSPLNEQFF.